The rows below give T cell receptor beta chains drawn from one sample of a study of early T cells in non-severe SARS-CoV-2 infection. TCRdb analysed the 5' RACE reads with MiXCR anew, one entry per CDR3 protein. Of around 76,000 distinct CDR3 sequences listed, 9.5% to 15% were seen once; the top ten hold 3.5% to 4.5%. The specimen was whole blood. Receptors originate from an adult who was a healthcare worker with PCR-confirmed SARS-CoV-2 infection or an uninfected control (not recorded which). CDR3s include the opening cysteine and the closing phenylalanine or tryptophan. The D gene is left open where the match is weak. Clone size is given for some rows only: seen once, a few or many times, or a class if the clone is expanded.

TRBV7-3	.	TRBJ2-1	many	CASSAPGLNNEQFF	TGTGCCAGCAGCGCCCCCGGGCTGAACAATGAGCAGTTCTTC
TRBV6-5	.	TRBJ2-3	.	CASRPQGLSTDTQYF	TGTGCCAGCAGGCCTCAGGGGCTTAGCACAGATACGCAGTATTTT
TRBV7-2	.	TRBJ2-5	few	CASSPWQGGTQYF	TGTGCCAGCAGCCCGTGGCAGGGGGGGACCCAGTACTTC
TRBV5-4	TRBD2	TRBJ2-3	.	CASSVSGSPSDTQYF	TGTGCCAGCAGCGTGAGCGGGAGCCCCTCAGATACGCAGTATTTT
TRBV11-2	TRBD2	TRBJ2-7	few	CASSFERGSHEQYF	TGTGCCAGCAGCTTTGAGCGGGGCTCTCACGAGCAGTACTTC
TRBV9	.	TRBJ2-3	.	CASSVEAGPQGAHYF	TGTGCCAGCAGCGTAGAGGCGGGACCCCAAGGCGCGCATTATTTT
TRBV27	.	TRBJ2-7	few	CASSAGRDTYEQYF	TGTGCCAGCAGTGCGGGGCGGGACACCTACGAGCAGTACTTC
TRBV7-9	.	TRBJ2-1	.	CASSPRWDGDPSNEQFF	TGTGCCAGCAGCCCCAGGTGGGACGGGGATCCTTCCAATGAGCAGTTCTTC
TRBV29-1	.	TRBJ2-1	.	CSVRDYNEQFF	TGCAGCGTTAGGGACTACAATGAGCAGTTCTTC
TRBV7-2	TRBD1	TRBJ1-6	many	CASSPGPGQAIASYNSPLHF	TGTGCCAGCAGCCCTGGGCCGGGACAGGCTATCGCCTCCTATAATTCACCCCTCCACTTT
TRBV7-2	TRBD2	TRBJ2-1	many	CASRLAGVSSYNEQFF	TGTGCCAGCAGACTAGCGGGGGTCTCCTCCTACAATGAGCAGTTCTTC
TRBV2	.	TRBJ2-1	many	CASSALTGREEQFF	TGTGCCAGCAGTGCGCTGACAGGGAGGGAAGAGCAGTTCTTC
TRBV7-3	TRBD1	TRBJ2-2	.	CASSTGGSGELFF	TGTGCCAGCAGCACAGGGGGTTCCGGGGAGCTGTTTTTT
TRBV5-1	.	TRBJ2-1	few	CASSLLSRVNEQFF	TGCGCCAGCAGCTTGTTATCTCGGGTCAATGAGCAGTTCTTC
TRBV29-1	.	TRBJ2-7	many	CSVAAGDPYEQYF	TGCAGCGTTGCGGCTGGGGACCCCTACGAGCAGTACTTC
TRBV3-1	TRBD1	TRBJ1-1	many	CASSPGDSEAFF	TGTGCCAGCAGCCCCGGGGACAGTGAAGCTTTCTTT
TRBV27	TRBD2	TRBJ2-3	few	CASSSGLAGVIDTQYF	TGTGCCAGCAGTTCGGGACTAGCGGGAGTTATAGATACGCAGTATTTT
TRBV11-2	.	TRBJ2-7	many	CASSLGSTWGESYEQYF	TGTGCCAGCAGCTTAGGAAGTACTTGGGGGGAATCCTACGAGCAGTACTTC
TRBV5-1	.	TRBJ1-1	.	CASRGELNTEAFF	TGCGCCAGCAGGGGTGAGCTTAACACTGAAGCTTTCTTT
TRBV5-1	.	TRBJ2-5	many	CASSLMERETQYF	TGCGCCAGCAGCTTGATGGAGCGGGAGACCCAGTACTTC
TRBV3-1	.	TRBJ2-2	many	CASSQDLSLTKAGELFF	TGTGCCAGCAGCCAAGATTTAAGCTTAACAAAAGCCGGGGAGCTGTTTTTT
TRBV11-2	TRBD2	TRBJ2-7	few	CASSFGLAGTYEQYF	TGTGCCAGCAGCTTTGGGCTAGCGGGGACATACGAGCAGTACTTC
TRBV7-9	TRBD1	TRBJ1-2	many	CASSTDRRDYTF	TGTGCCAGCAGCACGGACAGGCGGGACTACACCTTC
TRBV11-2	TRBD1	TRBJ1-1	few	CASGTDMNTEAFF	TGTGCCAGCGGGACAGACATGAACACTGAAGCTTTCTTT
TRBV7-9	.	TRBJ2-1	many	CASSLLGDNEQFF	TGTGCCAGCAGCCTCTTGGGAGACAATGAGCAGTTCTTC
TRBV6-2/TRBV6-3	.	TRBJ2-7	.	CASSCRECEQYF	TGTGCCAGCAGTTGCCGGGAGTGCGAGCAGTACTTC
TRBV2	.	TRBJ2-1	few	CASSERGQYNEQFF	TGTGCCAGCAGTGAACGGGGACAATACAATGAGCAGTTCTTC
TRBV7-2	.	TRBJ1-1	many	CADRQAGLTEAFF	TGTGCCGACCGACAGGCGGGGCTCACTGAAGCTTTCTTT
TRBV7-9	.	TRBJ1-2	few	CASSLDGYTF	TGTGCCAGCAGCTTGGATGGCTACACCTTC